A selection of T cell receptor beta chains follows, all from one sample in a study of T cells in Graves' hyperthyroidism and ophthalmopathy. TCRdb re-called the multiplex PCR reads with MiXCR, one entry per CDR3 protein. Here the sample spans about 200,000 distinct CDR3 sequences, 17% being singletons. The sample was blood. The receptors come from a woman between 45 and 65 years old with Graves' hyperthyroidism. CDR3s include the opening cysteine and the closing phenylalanine or tryptophan. D genes are given only for firm matches. The listing skips clone size in some rows; elsewhere it reads once, few, many or a size class.

v_gene,j_gene,len,d_gene,abundance,CDR3aa,CDR3nt
TRBV7-3,TRBJ2-1,16,TRBD2,many,CASSVGRGLASNEQFF,TGTGCCAGCAGCGTCGGTAGAGGACTAGCATCCAATGAGCAGTTCTTC
TRBV29-1,TRBJ2-3,13,.,few,CSLEGKGTDTQYF,TGCAGCCTCGAGGGGAAGGGCACAGATACGCAGTATTTT
TRBV30,TRBJ2-1,13,TRBD1,many,CAFGQGPPNEQFF,TGTGCCTTTGGACAGGGGCCCCCGAATGAGCAGTTCTTC
TRBV27,TRBJ2-1,17,TRBD1,few,CASNRIQGATTYNEQFF,TGTGCCAGCAATCGAATACAGGGGGCTACCACCTACAATGAGCAGTTCTTC
TRBV20-1,TRBJ2-5,11,.,many,CTGRDKRTQYF,TGCACCGGGCGGGACAAGAGGACCCAGTACTTC
TRBV3-1,TRBJ2-7,12,.,.,CASSQDGGEQYF,TGTGCCAGCAGCCAAGATGGTGGAGAGCAGTACTTC
TRBV20-1,TRBJ1-2,15,.,few,CSASLFFGGAGGYTF,TGCAGTGCTAGCCTTTTTTTCGGGGGGGCTGGGGGCTACACCTTC
TRBV18,TRBJ1-1,14,TRBD1,.,CASSHDRAFAEAFF,TGTGCCAGCTCGCATGACAGGGCCTTTGCTGAAGCTTTCTTT
TRBV20-1,TRBJ1-2,19,.,many,CSARQSLIRGIPANYGYTF,TGCAGTGCTAGACAATCCCTTATCAGAGGGATTCCAGCTAACTATGGCTACACCTTC
TRBV7-3,TRBJ2-5,14,.,many,CASSFPGIQETQYF,TGTGCCAGCAGCTTTCCCGGAATCCAAGAGACCCAGTACTTC
TRBV29-1,TRBJ1-1,14,.,few,CSVTAGAQSTEAFF,TGCAGCGTTACGGCCGGGGCGCAGAGCACTGAAGCTTTCTTT
TRBV11-3,TRBJ2-5,13,TRBD2,many,CASTKGSGETQYF,TGTGCCAGCACCAAGGGTAGCGGGGAGACCCAGTACTTC
TRBV9,TRBJ1-1,13,.,many,CASSVGQFTEAFF,TGTGCCAGCAGCGTAGGGCAATTTACTGAAGCTTTCTTT
TRBV30,TRBJ1-1,12,.,once,CAWTRGNTEAFF,TGTGCCTGGACCAGGGGGAACACTGAAGCTTTCTTT
TRBV6-1,TRBJ1-6,15,.,many,CASSSGRVNNSPLHF,TGTGCCAGCAGTTCCGGCAGGGTCAACAATTCACCCCTCCACTTT
TRBV5-4,TRBJ2-7,14,.,few,CASSLGVGMDEQYF,TGTGCCAGCAGCTTGGGAGTTGGTATGGACGAGCAGTACTTC
TRBV18,TRBJ2-5,17,TRBD2,few,CASSPPGLAGGQETQYF,TGTGCCAGCTCACCTCCCGGACTAGCGGGAGGCCAAGAGACCCAGTACTTC
TRBV30,TRBJ2-7,13,TRBD2,.,CAYSGSFSYEQYF,TGTGCCTATAGCGGGAGTTTCTCCTACGAGCAGTACTTC
TRBV3-1,TRBJ2-2,17,TRBD2,few,CASSYRTSGRNTGELFF,TGTGCCAGCAGCTACCGGACTAGCGGGAGGAACACCGGGGAGCTGTTTTTT
TRBV27,TRBJ2-5,15,TRBD2,many,CASSFRGRVRETQYF,TGTGCCAGCAGTTTTCGCGGGAGGGTTCGAGAGACCCAGTACTTC
TRBV20-1,TRBJ2-7,14,.,many,CSARDGGRTYEQYF,TGCAGTGCTAGAGATGGCGGCCGAACCTACGAGCAGTACTTC
TRBV7-8,TRBJ2-3,11,.,many,CASSFKDTQYF,TGTGCCAGCAGCTTCAAAGATACGCAGTATTTT